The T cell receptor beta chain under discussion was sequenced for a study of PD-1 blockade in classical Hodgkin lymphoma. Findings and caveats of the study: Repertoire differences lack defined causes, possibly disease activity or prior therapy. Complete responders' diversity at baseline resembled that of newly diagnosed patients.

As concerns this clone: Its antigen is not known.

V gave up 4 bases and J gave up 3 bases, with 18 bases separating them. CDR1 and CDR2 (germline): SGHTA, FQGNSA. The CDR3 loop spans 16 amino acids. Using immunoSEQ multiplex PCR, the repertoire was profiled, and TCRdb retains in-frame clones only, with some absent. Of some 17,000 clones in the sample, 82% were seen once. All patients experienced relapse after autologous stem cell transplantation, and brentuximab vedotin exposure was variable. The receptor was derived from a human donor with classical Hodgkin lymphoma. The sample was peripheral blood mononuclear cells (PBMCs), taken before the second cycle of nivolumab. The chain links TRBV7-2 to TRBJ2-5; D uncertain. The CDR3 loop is CASSSYWSPREETQYF. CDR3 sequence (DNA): TGTGCCAGCAGCTCATACTGGTCCCCTAGGGAAGAGACCCAGTACTTC.